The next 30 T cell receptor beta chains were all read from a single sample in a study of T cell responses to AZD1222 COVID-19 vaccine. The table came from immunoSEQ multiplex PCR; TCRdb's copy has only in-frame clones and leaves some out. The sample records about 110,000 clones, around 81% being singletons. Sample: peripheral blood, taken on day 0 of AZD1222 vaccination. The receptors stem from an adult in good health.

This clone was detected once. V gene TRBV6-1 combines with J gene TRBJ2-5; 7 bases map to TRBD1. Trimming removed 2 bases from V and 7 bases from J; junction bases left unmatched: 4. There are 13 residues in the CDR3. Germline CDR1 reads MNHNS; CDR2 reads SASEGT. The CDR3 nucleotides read TGTGCCAGCAGTGAAACAGGGGCCGCGACCCAGTACTTC. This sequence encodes CASSETGAATQYF.

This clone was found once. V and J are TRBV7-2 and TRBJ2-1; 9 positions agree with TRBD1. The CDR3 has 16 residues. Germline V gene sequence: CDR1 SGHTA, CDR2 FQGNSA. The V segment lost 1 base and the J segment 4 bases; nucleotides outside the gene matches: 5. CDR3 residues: CASSLDGTGRYNEQFF. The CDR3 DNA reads TGTGCCAGCAGCTTAGACGGGACAGGGAGGTACAATGAGCAGTTCTTC. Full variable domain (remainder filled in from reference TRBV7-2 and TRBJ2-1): GAGVSQSPSNKVTEKGKDVELRCDPISGHTALYWYRQSLGQGLEFLIYFQGNSAPDKSGLPSDRFSAERTGGSVSTLTIQRTQQEDSAVYLCASSLDGTGRYNEQFFGPGTRLTVL.

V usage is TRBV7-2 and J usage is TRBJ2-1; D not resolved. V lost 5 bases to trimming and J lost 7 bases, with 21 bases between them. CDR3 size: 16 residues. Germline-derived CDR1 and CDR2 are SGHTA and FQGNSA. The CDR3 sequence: CASSPRTQTRLNEQFF. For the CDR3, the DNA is TGTGCCAGCAGCCCGAGGACGCAGACCCGTCTTAATGAGCAGTTCTTC.

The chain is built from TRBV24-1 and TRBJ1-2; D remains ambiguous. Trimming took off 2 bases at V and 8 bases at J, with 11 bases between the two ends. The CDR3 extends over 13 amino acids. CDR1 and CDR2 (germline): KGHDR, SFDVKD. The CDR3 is CATSDSQVGGYTF. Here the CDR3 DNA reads TGTGCCACCAGTGATTCTCAGGTGGGAGGCTACACCTTC.

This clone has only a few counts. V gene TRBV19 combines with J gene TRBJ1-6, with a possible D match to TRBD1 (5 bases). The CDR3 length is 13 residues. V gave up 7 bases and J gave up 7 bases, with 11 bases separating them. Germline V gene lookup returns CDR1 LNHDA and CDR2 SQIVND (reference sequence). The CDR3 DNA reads TGTGCCAGTACCGTGACAGCGAATTCACCCCTCCACTTT. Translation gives CASTVTANSPLHF.

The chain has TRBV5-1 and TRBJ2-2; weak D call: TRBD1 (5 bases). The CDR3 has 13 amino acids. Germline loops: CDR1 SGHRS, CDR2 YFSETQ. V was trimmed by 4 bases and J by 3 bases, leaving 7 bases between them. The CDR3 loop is CASSQGYTGELFF. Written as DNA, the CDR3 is TGCGCCAGCAGCCAGGGCTACACCGGGGAGCTGTTTTTT. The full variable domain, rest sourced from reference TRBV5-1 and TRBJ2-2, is KAGVTQTPRYLIKTRGQQVTLSCSPISGHRSVSWYQQTPGQGLQFLFEYFSETQRNKGNFPGRFSGRQFSNSRSEMNVSTLELGDSALYLCASSQGYTGELFFGEGSRLTVL.

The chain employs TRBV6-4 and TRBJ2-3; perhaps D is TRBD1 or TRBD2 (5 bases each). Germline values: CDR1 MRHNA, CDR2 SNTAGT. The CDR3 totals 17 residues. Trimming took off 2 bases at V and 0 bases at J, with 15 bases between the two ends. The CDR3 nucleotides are TGTGCCAGCAGTGACAGCGACGAGGGGTCTAGCACAGATACGCAGTATTTT. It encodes CASSDSDEGSSTDTQYF.

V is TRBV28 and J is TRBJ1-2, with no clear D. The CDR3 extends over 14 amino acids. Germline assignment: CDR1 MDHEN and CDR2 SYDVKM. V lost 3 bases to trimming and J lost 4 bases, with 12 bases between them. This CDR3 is CASSFEVLAYGYTF. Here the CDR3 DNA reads TGTGCCAGCAGTTTCGAGGTGTTAGCCTATGGCTACACCTTC.

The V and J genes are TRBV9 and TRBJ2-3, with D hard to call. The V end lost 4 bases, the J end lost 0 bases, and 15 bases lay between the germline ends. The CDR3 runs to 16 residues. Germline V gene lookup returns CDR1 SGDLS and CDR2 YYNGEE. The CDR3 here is CASSPLPGSSTDTQYF. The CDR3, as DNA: TGTGCCAGCAGCCCCCTCCCTGGGTCTAGCACAGATACGCAGTATTTT.

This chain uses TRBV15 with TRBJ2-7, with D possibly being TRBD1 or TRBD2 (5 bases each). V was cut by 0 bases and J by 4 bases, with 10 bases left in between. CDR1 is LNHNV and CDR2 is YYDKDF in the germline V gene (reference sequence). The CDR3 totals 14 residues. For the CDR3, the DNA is TGTGCCACCAGCAGAGAATACGAGGGGTACGAGCAGTACTTC. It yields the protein CATSREYEGYEQYF. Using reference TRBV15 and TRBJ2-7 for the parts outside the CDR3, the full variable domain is DAMVIQNPRYQVTQFGKPVTLSCSQTLNHNVMYWYQQKSSQAPKLLFHYYDKDFNNEADTPDNFQSRRPNTSFCFLDIRSPGLGDTAMYLCATSREYEGYEQYFGPGTRLTVT.

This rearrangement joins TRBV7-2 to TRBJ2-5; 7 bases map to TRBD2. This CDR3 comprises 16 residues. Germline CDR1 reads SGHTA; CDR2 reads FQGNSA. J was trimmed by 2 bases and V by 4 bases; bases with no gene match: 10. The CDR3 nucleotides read TGTGCCAGCAGCTCTCGACCGGGGGGAGGTCAAGAGACCCAGTACTTC. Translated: CASSSRPGGGQETQYF.

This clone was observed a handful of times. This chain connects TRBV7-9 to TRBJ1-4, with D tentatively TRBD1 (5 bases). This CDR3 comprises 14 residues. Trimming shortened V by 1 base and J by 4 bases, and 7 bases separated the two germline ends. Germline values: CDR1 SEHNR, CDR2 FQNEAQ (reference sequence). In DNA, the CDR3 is TGTGCCAGCAGCTTAGGACAGAATAATGAAAAACTGTTTTTT. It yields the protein CASSLGQNNEKLFF.

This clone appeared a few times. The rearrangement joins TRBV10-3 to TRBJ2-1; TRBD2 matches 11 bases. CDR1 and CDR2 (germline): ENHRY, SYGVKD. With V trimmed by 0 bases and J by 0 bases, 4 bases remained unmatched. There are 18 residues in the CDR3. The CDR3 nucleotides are TGTGCCATCAGTGAGTCTTTTCTAGCGGGAGGCTCCTACAATGAGCAGTTCTTC. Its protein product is CAISESFLAGGSYNEQFF.

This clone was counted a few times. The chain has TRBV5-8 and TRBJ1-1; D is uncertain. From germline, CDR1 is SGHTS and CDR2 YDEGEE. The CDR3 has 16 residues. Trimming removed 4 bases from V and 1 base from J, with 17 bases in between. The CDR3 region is CASSREGFGRNTEAFF. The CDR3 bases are TGTGCCAGCAGCCGGGAGGGTTTCGGGAGGAACACTGAAGCTTTCTTT.

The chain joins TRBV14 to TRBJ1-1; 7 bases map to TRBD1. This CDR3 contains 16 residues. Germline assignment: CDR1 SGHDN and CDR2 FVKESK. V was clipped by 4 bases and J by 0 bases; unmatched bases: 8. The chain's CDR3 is CASSLWTGVMNTEAFF. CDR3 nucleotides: TGTGCCAGCAGCCTTTGGACAGGAGTTATGAACACTGAAGCTTTCTTT.

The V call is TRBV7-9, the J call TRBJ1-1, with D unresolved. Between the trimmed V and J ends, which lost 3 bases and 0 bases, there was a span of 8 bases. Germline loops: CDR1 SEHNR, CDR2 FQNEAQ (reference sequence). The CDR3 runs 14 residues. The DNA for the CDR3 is TGTGCCAGCAGCTTGCTGTTATTGAACACTGAAGCTTTCTTT. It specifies CASSLLLLNTEAFF.

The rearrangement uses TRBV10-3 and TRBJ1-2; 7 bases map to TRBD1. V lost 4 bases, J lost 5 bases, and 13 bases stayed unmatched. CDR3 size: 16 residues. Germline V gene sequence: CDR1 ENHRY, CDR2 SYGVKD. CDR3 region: CAISAEVRGRRYGYTF. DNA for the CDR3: TGTGCCATCAGTGCGGAGGTAAGGGGGCGCCGGTATGGCTACACCTTC.

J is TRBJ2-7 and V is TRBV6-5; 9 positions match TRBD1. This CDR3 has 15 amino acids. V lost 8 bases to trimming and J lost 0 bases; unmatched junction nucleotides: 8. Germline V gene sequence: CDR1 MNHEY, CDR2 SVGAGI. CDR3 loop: CASGGRDRVSYEQYF. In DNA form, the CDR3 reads TGTGCCAGCGGAGGTCGGGACAGGGTCTCCTACGAGCAGTACTTC.

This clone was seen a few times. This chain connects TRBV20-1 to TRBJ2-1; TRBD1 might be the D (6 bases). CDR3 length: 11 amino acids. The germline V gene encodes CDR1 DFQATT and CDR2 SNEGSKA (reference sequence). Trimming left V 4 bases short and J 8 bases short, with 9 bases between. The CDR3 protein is CSAKGGHEQFF. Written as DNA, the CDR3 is TGCAGTGCTAAAGGGGGTCATGAGCAGTTCTTC.

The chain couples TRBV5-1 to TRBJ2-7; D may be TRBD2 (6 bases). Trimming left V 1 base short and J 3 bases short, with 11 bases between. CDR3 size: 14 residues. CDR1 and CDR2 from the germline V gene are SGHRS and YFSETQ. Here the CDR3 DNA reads TGCGCCAGCAGCTTGCTTGGAGGGGACTACGAGCAGTACTTC. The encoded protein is CASSLLGGDYEQYF. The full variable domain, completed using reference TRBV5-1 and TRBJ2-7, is KAGVTQTPRYLIKTRGQQVTLSCSPISGHRSVSWYQQTPGQGLQFLFEYFSETQRNKGNFPGRFSGRQFSNSRSEMNVSTLELGDSALYLCASSLLGGDYEQYFGPGTRLTVT.

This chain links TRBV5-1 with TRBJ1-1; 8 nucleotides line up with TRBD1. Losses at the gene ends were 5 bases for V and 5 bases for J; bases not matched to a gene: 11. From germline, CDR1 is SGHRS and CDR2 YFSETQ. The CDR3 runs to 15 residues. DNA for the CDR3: TGCGCCAGCAGTCTTCGGACAGGGAGGGGTACTGAAGCTTTCTTT. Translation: CASSLRTGRGTEAFF.

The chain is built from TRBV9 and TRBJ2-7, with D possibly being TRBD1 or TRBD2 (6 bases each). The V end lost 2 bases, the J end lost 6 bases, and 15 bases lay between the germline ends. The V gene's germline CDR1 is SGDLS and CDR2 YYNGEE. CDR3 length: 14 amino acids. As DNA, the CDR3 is TGTGCCAGCAGCGTTCTCTCCGAGGGGGGCGAGCAGTACTTC. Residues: CASSVLSEGGEQYF.

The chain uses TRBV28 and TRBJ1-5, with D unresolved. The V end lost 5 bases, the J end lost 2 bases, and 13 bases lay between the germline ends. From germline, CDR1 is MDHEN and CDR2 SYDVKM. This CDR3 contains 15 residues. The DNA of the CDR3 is TGTGCCAGCAGTGGCGAGTGGAGGGGCAATCAGCCCCAGCATTTT. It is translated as CASSGEWRGNQPQHF.

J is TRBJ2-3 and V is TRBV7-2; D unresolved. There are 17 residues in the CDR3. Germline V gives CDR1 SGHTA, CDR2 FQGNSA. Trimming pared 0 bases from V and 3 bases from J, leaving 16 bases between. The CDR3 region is CASSLASRATETDTQYF. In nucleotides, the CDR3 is TGTGCCAGCAGCTTAGCGTCTAGAGCGACCGAAACAGATACGCAGTATTTT. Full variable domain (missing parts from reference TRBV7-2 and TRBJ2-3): GAGVSQSPSNKVTEKGKDVELRCDPISGHTALYWYRQSLGQGLEFLIYFQGNSAPDKSGLPSDRFSAERTGGSVSTLTIQRTQQEDSAVYLCASSLASRATETDTQYFGPGTRLTVL.

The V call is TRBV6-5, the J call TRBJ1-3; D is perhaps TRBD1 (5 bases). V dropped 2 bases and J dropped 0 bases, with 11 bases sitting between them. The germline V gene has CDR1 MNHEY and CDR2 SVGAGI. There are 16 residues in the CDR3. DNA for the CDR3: TGTGCCAGCAGTTACACCAGGGTGAGCTCTGGAAACACCATATATTTT. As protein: CASSYTRVSSGNTIYF.

The DNA for the CDR3 is TGCGCCAGCAGCGCGGGGCAGACTTCGAACACTGAAGCTTTCTTT. The encoded protein is CASSAGQTSNTEAFF. The chain joins TRBV4-3 to TRBJ1-1; TRBD1 might be the D (5 bases). Trimming cost V 5 bases and J 1 base, with 14 bases left between them. The length of the CDR3 is 15 residues. Germline assignment: CDR1 LGHNA and CDR2 YSLEER.

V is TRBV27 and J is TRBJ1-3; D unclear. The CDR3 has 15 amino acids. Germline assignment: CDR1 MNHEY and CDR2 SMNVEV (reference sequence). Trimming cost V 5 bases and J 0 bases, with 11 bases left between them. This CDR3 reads CASSPSLSSGNTIYF. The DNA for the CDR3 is TGTGCCAGCAGTCCCTCGTTGAGCTCTGGAAACACCATATATTTT.

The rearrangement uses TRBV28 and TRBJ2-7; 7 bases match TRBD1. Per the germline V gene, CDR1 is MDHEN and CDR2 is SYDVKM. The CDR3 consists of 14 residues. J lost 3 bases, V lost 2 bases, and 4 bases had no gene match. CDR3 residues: CASSLQTGFYEQYF. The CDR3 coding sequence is TGTGCCAGCAGTTTACAGACAGGGTTCTACGAGCAGTACTTC.

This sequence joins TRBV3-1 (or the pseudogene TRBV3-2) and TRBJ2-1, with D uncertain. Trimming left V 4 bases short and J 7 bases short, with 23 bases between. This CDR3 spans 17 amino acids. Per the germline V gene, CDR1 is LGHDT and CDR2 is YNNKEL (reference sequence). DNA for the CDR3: TGTGCCAGCAGCCTCCGGGCCGCAGGCCCACTGGGGAATGAGCAGTTCTTC. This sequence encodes CASSLRAAGPLGNEQFF.

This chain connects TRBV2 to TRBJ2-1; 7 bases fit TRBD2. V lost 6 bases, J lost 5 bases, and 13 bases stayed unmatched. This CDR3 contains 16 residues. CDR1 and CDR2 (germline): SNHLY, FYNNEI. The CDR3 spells CASRGEGRIINNEQFF. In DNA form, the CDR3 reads TGTGCCAGCAGGGGGGAGGGTAGGATCATAAACAATGAGCAGTTCTTC.